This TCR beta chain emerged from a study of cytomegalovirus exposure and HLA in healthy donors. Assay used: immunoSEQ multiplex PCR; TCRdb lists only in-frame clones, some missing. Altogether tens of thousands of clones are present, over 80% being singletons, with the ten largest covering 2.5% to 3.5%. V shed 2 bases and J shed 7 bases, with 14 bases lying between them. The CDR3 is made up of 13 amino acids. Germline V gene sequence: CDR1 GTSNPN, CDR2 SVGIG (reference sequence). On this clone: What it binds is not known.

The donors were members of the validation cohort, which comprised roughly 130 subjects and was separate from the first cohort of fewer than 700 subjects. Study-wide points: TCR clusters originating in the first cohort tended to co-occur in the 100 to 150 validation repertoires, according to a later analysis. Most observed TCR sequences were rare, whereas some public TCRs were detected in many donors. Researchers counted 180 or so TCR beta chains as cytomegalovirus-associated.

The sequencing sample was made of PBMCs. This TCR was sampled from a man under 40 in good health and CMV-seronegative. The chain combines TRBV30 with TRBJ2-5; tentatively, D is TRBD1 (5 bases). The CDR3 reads CAWSLQVTGTQYF. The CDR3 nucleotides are TGTGCCTGGAGTCTACAGGTTACAGGGACCCAGTACTTC.